The 20 T cell receptor beta chains given below trace back to one sample, sequenced in a study of CXCR3-negative and CXCR3-positive naive CD8 T cells. Through 5' RACE with UMI labels, the TRB cDNA libraries were prepared. From the 5' RACE reads, TCRdb lists one entry per CDR3 protein and no DNA. The specimen's table records around 26,000 distinct CDR3 sequences. The sample comprised naive CXCR3- CD8+ T cells from blood. As for subset: CD45RO-CCR7+CD27+CD95- naive CD8+ T cells lacking CXCR3 (TNR3-). These receptors were obtained from a human donor in good health. Some clones in this sample may be carry-over from other donors' samples.

The CDR3 reads CASSLAINQPQHF. The chain couples TRBV12-3 or TRBV12-4 to TRBJ1-5. This CDR3 has 13 residues.

This chain joins TRBV14 and TRBJ1-2. The CDR3 has 15 amino acids. The germline CDR1 and CDR2 sequences are SGHDN and FVKESK. The CDR3 loop is CASSQTARPIYGYTF.

J is TRBJ2-7 and V is TRBV14. The CDR3 covers 13 residues. The V gene's germline CDR1 is SGHDN and CDR2 FVKESK. CDR3 region: CASSQTWAPEKYF.

The chain couples TRBV13 to TRBJ2-3; no DNA is available, so the TRBD1 call from TCRdb remains unchecked. The CDR3 is 13 residues long. Germline V gene data show CDR1 as PRHDT and CDR2 as FYEKMQ (reference sequence). Here the CDR3 reads CASLAPSTDTQYF.

The rearrangement uses TRBV29-1 and TRBJ2-7; with no DNA, the TCRdb D assignment of TRBD1 cannot be verified. The germline gives CDR1 SQVTM, CDR2 ANQGSEA. There are 13 residues in the CDR3. CDR3 in amino acids: CSVGGGQDYEQYF.

The chain has TRBV12-3 or TRBV12-4 and TRBJ1-4; TCRdb calls TRBD1, which cannot be checked without DNA. The CDR3 is made up of 15 amino acids. The CDR3 spells CASSPRPGFSEKLFF.

This chain links TRBV5-1 with TRBJ1-6; TCRdb names TRBD1, which stays unverified in the absence of DNA. CDR1 and CDR2 (germline): SGHRS, YFSETQ. This CDR3 comprises 14 residues. This chain's CDR3 is CASSLEGGDSPLHF.

The chain combines TRBV6-5 with TRBJ2-1; TCRdb's D call, TRBD1, is unchecked because there is no DNA. Germline CDR1 and CDR2: MNHEY and SVGAGI. This CDR3 region has 17 residues. Here the CDR3 reads CASSYGNPGAGYNEQFF.

The chain employs TRBV12-3 or TRBV12-4 and TRBJ1-6. The CDR3 consists of 13 residues. The CDR3 protein is CASSLKEGTPLHF.

V gene TRBV4-3 combines with J gene TRBJ2-2; TCRdb designates TRBD2, a call that cannot be tested without DNA. Germline CDR1 reads LGHNA; CDR2 reads YSLEER. This CDR3 region has 17 residues. The CDR3 region is CASSQESSGFLAGELFF.

In terms of frequency, this clonotype is medium-sized. J is TRBJ2-3 and V is TRBV6-4. Germline V lookup: CDR1 MRHNA, CDR2 SNTAGT. CDR3 length equals 13 residues. The CDR3 loop is CASSDSDTDTQYF.

The chain has TRBV7-9 and TRBJ1-2. The germline V gene encodes CDR1 SEHNR and CDR2 FQNEAQ (reference sequence). The CDR3 extends over 14 amino acids. CDR3 in amino acids: CASSLDPVGYGYTF.

The chain is built from TRBV4-2 and TRBJ2-5; the TCRdb D gene call, TRBD1, has no DNA to confirm it. This CDR3 comprises 15 residues. Germline-derived CDR1 and CDR2 are LGHNA and YNFKEQ. This CDR3 reads CASSQEDRAQETQYF.

This chain links TRBV20-1 with TRBJ2-1. Germline CDR1 DFQATT, CDR2 SNEGSKA (reference sequence). This CDR3 contains 17 residues. The CDR3 sequence is CSARDPQSANSYNEQFF.

V is TRBV29-1 and J is TRBJ2-7. The CDR3 is made up of 16 amino acids. CDR1 SQVTM and CDR2 ANQGSEA come from the germline V gene. CDR3 sequence: CSVEDPSGSFTYEQYF.

V gene TRBV20-1 combines with J gene TRBJ2-1; the TRBD1 assignment by TCRdb is unverifiable without DNA. CDR1 and CDR2 from the germline V gene are DFQATT and SNEGSKA (reference sequence). CDR3 length: 14 residues. The CDR3 loop is CSASGTDQYNEQFF.

The chain combines TRBV20-1 with TRBJ1-5. The CDR3 is 12 residues long. Per germline, CDR1 DFQATT and CDR2 SNEGSKA (reference sequence). The CDR3 region is CSGGSGNQPQHF.

The genes are TRBV14 and TRBJ2-7; lacking DNA, the TRBD1 call made by TCRdb goes unchecked. In germline, CDR1 is SGHDN, CDR2 FVKESK. The CDR3 is made up of 14 amino acids. The CDR3 loop reads CASTPETGTYEQYF.

V gene TRBV29-1 combines with J gene TRBJ2-7. The length of the CDR3 is 11 residues. Per germline, CDR1 SQVTM and CDR2 ANQGSEA. Here the CDR3 reads CSVEEGYEQYF.

This chain uses TRBV12-3 or TRBV12-4 with TRBJ1-2. CDR3 size: 14 residues. CDR3 sequence: CASRLPNREGGYTF.